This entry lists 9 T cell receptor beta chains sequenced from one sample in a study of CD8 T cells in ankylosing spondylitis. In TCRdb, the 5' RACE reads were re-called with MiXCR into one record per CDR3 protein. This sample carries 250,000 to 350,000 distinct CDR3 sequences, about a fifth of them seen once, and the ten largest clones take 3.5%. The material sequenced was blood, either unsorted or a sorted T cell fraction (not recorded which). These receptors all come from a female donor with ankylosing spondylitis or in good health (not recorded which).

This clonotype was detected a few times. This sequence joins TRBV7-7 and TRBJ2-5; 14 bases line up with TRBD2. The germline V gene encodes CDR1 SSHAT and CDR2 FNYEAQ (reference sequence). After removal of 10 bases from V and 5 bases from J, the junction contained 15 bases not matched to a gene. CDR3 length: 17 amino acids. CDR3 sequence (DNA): TGTGCCACTAAACCGGGACTAGCGGGAGTAGTCATGGAGACCCAGTACTTC. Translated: CATKPGLAGVVMETQYF.

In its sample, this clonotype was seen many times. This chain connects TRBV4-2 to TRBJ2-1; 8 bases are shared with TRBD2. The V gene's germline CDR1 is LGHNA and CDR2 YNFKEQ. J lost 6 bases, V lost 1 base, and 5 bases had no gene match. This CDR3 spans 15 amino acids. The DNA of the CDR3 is TGTGCCAGCAGCCAAGGCATACTAGCGGCCAATGAGCAGTTCTTC. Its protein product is CASSQGILAANEQFF.

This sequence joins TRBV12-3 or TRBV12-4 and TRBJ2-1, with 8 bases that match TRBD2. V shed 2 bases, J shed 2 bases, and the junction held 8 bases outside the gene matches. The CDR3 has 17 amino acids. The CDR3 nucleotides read TGTGCCAGCAGTTTATTCGGACTAGCCCAGACCTACAATGAGCAGTTCTTC. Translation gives CASSLFGLAQTYNEQFF.

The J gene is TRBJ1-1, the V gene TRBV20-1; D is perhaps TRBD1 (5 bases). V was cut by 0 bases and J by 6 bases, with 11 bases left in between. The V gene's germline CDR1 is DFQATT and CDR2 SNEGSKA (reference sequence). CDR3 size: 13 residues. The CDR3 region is CSARDRQKPEAFF. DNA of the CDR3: TGCAGTGCTAGAGATCGACAGAAGCCTGAAGCTTTCTTT.

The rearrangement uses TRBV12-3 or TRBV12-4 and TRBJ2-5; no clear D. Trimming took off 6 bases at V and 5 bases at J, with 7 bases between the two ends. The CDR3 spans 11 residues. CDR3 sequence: CASSTRETQYF. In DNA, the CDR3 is TGTGCCAGCAGCACGAGGGAGACCCAGTACTTC.

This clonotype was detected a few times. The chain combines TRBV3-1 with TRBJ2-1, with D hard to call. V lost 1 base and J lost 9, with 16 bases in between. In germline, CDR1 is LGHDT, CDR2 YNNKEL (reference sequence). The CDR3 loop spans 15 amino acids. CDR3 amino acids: CASSQVGIGGAEQFF. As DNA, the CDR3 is TGTGCCAGCAGCCAAGTTGGGATCGGCGGAGCTGAGCAGTTCTTC.

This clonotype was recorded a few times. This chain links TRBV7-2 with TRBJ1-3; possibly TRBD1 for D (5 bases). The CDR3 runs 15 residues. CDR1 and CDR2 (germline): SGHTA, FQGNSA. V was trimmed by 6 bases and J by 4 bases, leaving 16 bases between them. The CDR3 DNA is TGTGCCAGCAGTTCACAGGTTCGTCCCGGAAACACCATATATTTT. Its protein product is CASSSQVRPGNTIYF.

Here the CDR3 reads CASSSSPNQPQHF. The CDR3 bases are TGTGCCAGCAGTTCGTCCCCGAATCAGCCCCAGCATTTT. This chain uses TRBV6-5 with TRBJ1-5, with unresolved D. V shed 4 bases and J shed 4 bases, with 8 bases lying between them. The CDR3 length is 13 residues. Germline CDR1 MNHEY, CDR2 SVGAGI.

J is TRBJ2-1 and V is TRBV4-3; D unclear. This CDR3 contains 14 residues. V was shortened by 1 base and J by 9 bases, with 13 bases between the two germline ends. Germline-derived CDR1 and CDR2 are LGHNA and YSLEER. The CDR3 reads CASSQGVLRTEQFF. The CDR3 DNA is TGCGCCAGCAGCCAAGGGGTTCTACGTACTGAGCAGTTCTTC.